This T cell receptor beta chain was captured in a study of cytomegalovirus exposure and HLA in healthy donors. Across the whole study: It was reported in a later analysis that the same platform had been used for the 120 or so validation repertoires as for the roughly 650 first-cohort repertoires. Findings and limits, study-wide: Diagnosis of cytomegalovirus status made by the classifier reportedly showed high specificity and sensitivity.

The protocol was immunoSEQ multiplex PCR, while the TCRdb copy is restricted to in-frame clones and leaves out a portion. The sample has roughly 68,000 clones, nearly 96% seen once. Points on this clone: What it binds is not known.

CDR1 is MDHEN and CDR2 is SYDVKM in the germline V gene. The V end was cut by 3 bases, the J end by 6 bases, with 27 bases between. CDR3 length equals 18 residues. The origin of this receptor is a woman between 18 and 29 years old in good health and CMV-seropositive. The chain has TRBV28 and TRBJ2-7; D is perhaps TRBD1 (6 bases). Specimen: PBMCs. The CDR3 sequence is CASSFGTPGQDPGREQYF. The CDR3 region has the DNA TGTGCCAGCAGTTTTGGGACCCCGGGACAAGATCCCGGCCGCGAGCAGTACTTC.